A single sample gave rise to the 30 T cell receptor beta chains below, sequenced in a study of blood T cell repertoires in COVID-19. Generated by immunoSEQ multiplex PCR, the TCRdb table keeps only in-frame clones and is missing some. The table has about 310,000 clones, 87% seen once. Specimen: peripheral blood. These TCRs come from a man aged 45-65 years with active or convalescent COVID-19.

With regard to this clone: A junction end diverges from the germline sequence, so it may reflect a read error. V is TRBV7-7 and J is TRBJ2-2, with 8 bases fitting TRBD1. Looked up from germline, CDR1 is SSHAT and CDR2 is FNYEAQ (reference sequence). The CDR3 sequence is 16 residues long. The CDR3 DNA reads as TGTGCTAGCAGCCCGGACAGGGTCACGAACACCGGGGAGCTGTTTTTT. This encodes CASSPDRVTNTGELFF.

This clone has just a few counts. This rearrangement joins TRBV19 to TRBJ1-1; TRBD1 matches 8 bases. The CDR3 loop spans 15 amino acids. V lost 7 bases, J lost 1 base, and 8 bases stayed unmatched. Germline CDR1 and CDR2: LNHDA and SQIVND (reference sequence). CDR3 loop: CASTPGDRRNTEAFF. The CDR3 region has the DNA TGTGCCAGTACCCCCGGGGACAGGCGGAACACTGAAGCTTTCTTT.

This clone was seen ten or more times. This chain joins TRBV27 and TRBJ1-1, with D unresolved. Germline-derived CDR1 and CDR2 are MNHEY and SMNVEV (reference sequence). Trimming took off 7 bases at V and 4 bases at J, with 22 bases between the two ends. The CDR3 is 16 residues long. The CDR3, as DNA: TGTGCCAGCAAGGTCGGGGTGAGGGTAAGAGGCACTGAAGCTTTCTTT. The encoded protein is CASKVGVRVRGTEAFF.

With respect to this clone: Distinct nucleotide sequences in the sample also encode this CDR3. The chain combines TRBV28 with TRBJ1-1; 9 nucleotides agree with TRBD1. There are 15 residues in the CDR3. CDR1 is MDHEN and CDR2 is SYDVKM in the germline V gene. Losses at the gene ends were 2 bases for V and 2 bases for J; bases not matched to a gene: 3. CDR3 loop: CASSLGGQGNTEAFF. The CDR3 DNA reads as TGTGCCAGCAGTTTAGGGGGACAGGGAAACACTGAAGCTTTCTTT.

V usage is TRBV28 and J usage is TRBJ2-7; TRBD1 might be the D (7 bases). V shed 5 bases and J shed 3 bases, with 23 bases lying between them. This CDR3 is built from 17 residues. Germline lookup yields CDR1 MDHEN and CDR2 SYDVKM. DNA for the CDR3: TGTGCCAGCAGTCCTGTGACTGCGCGACAGGGAGGCTACGAGCAGTACTTC. Protein sequence: CASSPVTARQGGYEQYF. The full variable domain, rest sourced from reference TRBV28 and TRBJ2-7, is DVKVTQSSRYLVKRTGEKVFLECVQDMDHENMFWYRQDPGLGLRLIYFSYDVKMKEKGDIPEGYSVSREKKERFSLILESASTNQTSMYLCASSPVTARQGGYEQYFGPGTRLTVT.

This clone came up once. The chain employs TRBV6-5 and TRBJ2-1; TRBD2 matches 14 bases. V lost 5 bases, J lost 7 bases, and 4 bases stayed unmatched. The CDR3 is 15 residues long. Germline-derived CDR1 and CDR2 are MNHEY and SVGAGI. The CDR3 loop is CASSKGLAGDNEQFF. Written as DNA, the CDR3 is TGTGCCAGCAGTAAGGGACTAGCGGGGGATAATGAGCAGTTCTTC.

This chain links TRBV7-2 with TRBJ1-3, with TRBD1 matching over 9 bases. This CDR3 is built from 14 residues. Trimming cost V 5 bases and J 7 bases; bases outside gene matches: 6. The germline V gene encodes CDR1 SGHTA and CDR2 FQGNSA. CDR3 in amino acids: CASSPWTGENTIYF. In DNA, the CDR3 is TGTGCCAGCAGCCCGTGGACAGGGGAGAACACCATATATTTT.

This clone has more than one count but fewer than ten. This sequence joins TRBV18 and TRBJ1-1, with 10 bases fitting TRBD1. This CDR3 has 15 residues. CDR1 is KGHSH and CDR2 is LQKENI in the germline V gene. J lost 11 bases, V lost 2 bases, and 11 bases had no gene match. This CDR3 is CASSPDRGLRERAFF. Written as DNA, the CDR3 is TGTGCCAGCTCACCAGACAGGGGGCTACGGGAGCGTGCTTTCTTT.

The rearrangement uses TRBV4-2 and TRBJ1-2; no definite D call. The V end was cut by 1 base, the J end by 6 bases, with 6 bases between. This CDR3 spans 12 amino acids. CDR1 is LGHNA, CDR2 YNFKEQ, per germline. The CDR3 nucleotides are TGTGCCAGCAGCCAAGGGCCAGATGGCTACACCTTC. Translating gives CASSQGPDGYTF.

This clone was picked up a small number of times. J is TRBJ1-5 and V is TRBV28, with D perhaps TRBD1 (6 bases). Per germline, CDR1 MDHEN and CDR2 SYDVKM. The CDR3 has 14 amino acids. Between the trimmed V and J ends, which lost 2 bases and 6 bases, there was a span of 11 bases. The DNA for the CDR3 is TGTGCCAGCAGTTTACCTCAAGGGGGTCAGCCCCAGCATTTT. Amino acids: CASSLPQGGQPQHF.

The rearrangement links TRBV28 to TRBJ1-5; 9 bases are a match to TRBD1. The trim removed 7 bases at V and 2 bases at J, leaving 6 bases unmatched. The CDR3 loop spans 15 amino acids. Germline V gene lookup returns CDR1 MDHEN and CDR2 SYDVKM. In DNA form, the CDR3 reads TGTGCCAGCACCCCACAGGGGGCCCGCAATCAGCCCCAGCATTTT. Residues: CASTPQGARNQPQHF.

V usage is TRBV6-5 and J usage is TRBJ1-1; 7 nucleotides match TRBD1. With 7 bases clipped from V and 1 base from J, the junction kept 3 bases outside the gene matches. CDR1 and CDR2 from the germline V gene are MNHEY and SVGAGI. The CDR3 has 13 residues. The CDR3 coding sequence is TGTGCCAGCAACGGACAGGAGAACACTGAAGCTTTCTTT. Amino acid sequence: CASNGQENTEAFF.

The chain carries TRBV5-1 and TRBJ2-5, with 8 nucleotides matching TRBD1. This CDR3 has 13 residues. CDR1 and CDR2 (germline): SGHRS, YFSETQ. Losses at the gene ends were 4 bases for V and 5 bases for J; bases not matched to a gene: 4. DNA of the CDR3: TGCGCCAGCAGCCAGGACAGGGCCGAGACCCAGTACTTC. As protein: CASSQDRAETQYF.

The V call is TRBV7-9, the J call TRBJ1-4; 10 nucleotides line up with TRBD1. Trimming took 1 base from V and 8 from J; bases not matched to a gene: 4. The germline CDR1 and CDR2 sequences are SEHNR and FQNEAQ (reference sequence). CDR3 size: 15 residues. CDR3 residues: CASSLGDRGEEKLFF. The CDR3 nucleotides are TGTGCCAGCAGCTTAGGGGACAGGGGAGAGGAAAAACTGTTTTTT.

V and J are TRBV19 and TRBJ2-5; 7 bases align to TRBD2. The J segment lost 5 bases and the V segment lost 1 base, leaving 4 bases of the junction unmatched. This CDR3 has 14 amino acids. Germline CDR1 is LNHDA and CDR2 is SQIVND (reference sequence). Here the CDR3 DNA reads TGTGCCAGTAGTATAGCGGGAGCGGGGGAGACCCAGTACTTC. This encodes CASSIAGAGETQYF.

V gene TRBV5-1 combines with J gene TRBJ1-3; D gene ambiguous. Germline V CDR1 and CDR2: SGHRS, YFSETQ. V was cut by 0 bases and J by 1 base, with 5 bases left in between. This CDR3 is 14 amino acids long. Written as DNA, the CDR3 is TGCGCCAGCAGCTTGGGCAGATCTGGAAACACCATATATTTT. This gives the protein CASSLGRSGNTIYF.

The chain couples TRBV5-1 to TRBJ1-4; D gene ambiguous. Per the germline V gene, CDR1 is SGHRS and CDR2 is YFSETQ. V shed 4 bases and J shed 0 bases, with 7 bases lying between them. The CDR3 is 14 residues long. CDR3 in DNA: TGCGCCAGCAGCGTCAGTGCAACTAATGAAAAACTGTTTTTT. This codes for CASSVSATNEKLFF.

The chain recombines TRBV19 with TRBJ1-5; 8 positions agree with TRBD1. This CDR3 is 14 amino acids long. The trim removed 5 bases at V and 3 bases at J, leaving 3 bases unmatched. Germline CDR1 is LNHDA and CDR2 is SQIVND (reference sequence). This chain's CDR3 is CASSDRGFNQPQHF. Written as DNA, the CDR3 is TGTGCCAGTAGTGACAGGGGATTCAATCAGCCCCAGCATTTT.

This chain uses TRBV18 with TRBJ1-1; 11 bases match TRBD1. J gave up 0 bases and V 4 bases, and 4 bases lay outside the gene matches. CDR1 KGHSH and CDR2 LQKENI come from the germline V gene. CDR3 length: 16 amino acids. The CDR3 region is CASSQGQGGVNTEAFF. In DNA, the CDR3 is TGTGCCAGCTCACAGGGACAGGGGGGTGTGAACACTGAAGCTTTCTTT. Supplemented by reference TRBV18 and TRBJ1-1, the full variable domain reads NAGVMQNPRHLVRRRGQEARLRCSPMKGHSHVYWYRQLPEEGLKFMVYLQKENIIDESGMPKERFSAEFPKEGPSILRIQQVVRGDSAAYFCASSQGQGGVNTEAFFGQGTRLTVV.

The count of this clone is one. J is TRBJ1-5 and V is TRBV4-3; 11 bases are shared with TRBD1. The junction had 4 bases not matched to a gene; V was cut back by 5 bases and J by 7 bases. CDR3 size: 14 residues. Germline V lookup: CDR1 LGHNA, CDR2 YSLEER. CDR3 nucleotide sequence: TGCGCCAGCAGCGTGGGACAGGGGGAACAGCCCCAGCATTTT. It encodes CASSVGQGEQPQHF.

The rearrangement links TRBV29-1 to TRBJ2-3, with TRBD2 matching over 11 bases. Germline V gene data show CDR1 as SQVTM and CDR2 as ANQGSEA. The CDR3 contains 17 residues. V shed 6 bases and J 3 bases; nucleotides not matched to a gene: 14. CDR3 in amino acids: CSVAAFRTSGRTDTQYF. CDR3 bases: TGCAGCGTCGCAGCCTTCAGGACTAGCGGGCGGACAGATACGCAGTATTTT.

CDR3 coding DNA: TGCGCCAGCAGCTTGGAGACAGGGGGCCGAGGTGAGCAGTTCTTC. This translates into CASSLETGGRGEQFF. The chain combines TRBV5-1 with TRBJ2-1; 10 bases are a match to TRBD1. The ends lost 0 bases at V and 9 bases at J; junction bases unmatched: 6. The CDR3 is made up of 15 amino acids. Germline V gives CDR1 SGHRS, CDR2 YFSETQ.

The genes are TRBV6-6 and TRBJ1-3, with D tentatively TRBD1 (6 bases). V lost 5 bases and J lost 0, with 26 bases in between. Germline CDR1 is MNHNY and CDR2 is SVGAGI (reference sequence). This CDR3 is built from 20 residues. CDR3 coding DNA: TGTGCCAGCAGTCCGCTCGGACAGTTACTCTTTTCACACTCTGGAAACACCATATATTTT. Protein product: CASSPLGQLLFSHSGNTIYF.

CDR3 sequence reads: CASSYEGTSYEQYF. Written as DNA, the CDR3 is TGTGCCAGCAGCTACGAGGGCACCTCCTACGAGCAGTACTTC. The chain links TRBV5-5 to TRBJ2-7, with D possibly being TRBD2 (5 bases). Trimming removed 3 bases from V and 0 bases from J, with 10 bases in between. This CDR3 contains 14 residues. Germline lookup yields CDR1 SGHKS and CDR2 YYEKEE (reference sequence). Combining the CDR3 with reference TRBV5-5 and TRBJ2-7 gives the whole variable domain DAGVTQSPTHLIKTRGQQVTLRCSPISGHKSVSWYQQVLGQGPQFIFQYYEKEERGRGNFPDRFSARQFPNYSSELNVNALLLGDSALYLCASSYEGTSYEQYFGPGTRLTVT.

The V and J genes are TRBV10-2 and TRBJ2-1; 11 nucleotides match TRBD2. From germline, CDR1 is WSHSY and CDR2 SAAADI. V trimming: 5 bases; J trimming: 8 bases; junction bases outside the gene matches: 11. The length of the CDR3 is 16 residues. Written as DNA, the CDR3 is TGCGCCAGCAGTCCACGACTAGCGGGGACGATCCATGAGCAGTTCTTC. It encodes CASSPRLAGTIHEQFF.

The gene calls are TRBV28 and TRBJ2-3; 9 bases are shared with TRBD1. Germline CDR1 MDHEN, CDR2 SYDVKM. The V gene end was trimmed by 5 bases and the J gene end by 5 bases; junction bases not matched to a gene: 5. The CDR3 loop spans 14 amino acids. As DNA, the CDR3 is TGTGCCAGCAGTACAGGGGGCTCTATAGATACGCAGTATTTT. This gives the protein CASSTGGSIDTQYF.

This clone was observed a single time. The V gene is TRBV11-2, the J gene TRBJ1-1; 8 nucleotides line up with TRBD1. CDR3 size: 13 residues. Trimming cost V 0 bases and J 10 bases; bases outside gene matches: 4. Germline loops: CDR1 SGHAT, CDR2 FQNNGV. Here the CDR3 DNA reads TGTGCCAGCAGCTTAGATCTGGGGACAGGAGCTTTCTTT. Translated: CASSLDLGTGAFF.

V gene TRBV11-3 combines with J gene TRBJ2-1, with 7 bases that match TRBD1. The CDR3 has 15 residues. Germline values: CDR1 SGHNT, CDR2 YENEEA. J lost 4 bases, V lost 1 base, and 4 bases had no gene match. CDR3: CASSLGGTEYNEQFF. The CDR3 bases are TGTGCCAGCAGCTTAGGTGGGACAGAATACAATGAGCAGTTCTTC.

This clone was counted only a few times. Here the CDR3 reads CASSLAGASGRPDTQYF. The CDR3 coding sequence is TGCGCCAGCAGCTTGGCGGGGGCTAGCGGGAGACCAGATACGCAGTATTTT. This rearrangement joins TRBV5-1 to TRBJ2-3; 10 positions agree with TRBD2. The germline gives CDR1 SGHRS, CDR2 YFSETQ. J lost 4 bases, V lost 0 bases, and 8 bases had no gene match. This CDR3 has 17 amino acids.

CDR3 loop: CASSRSLGHYEQYF. DNA of the CDR3: TGCGCCAGCAGCCGGAGTCTGGGACACTACGAGCAGTACTTC. This sequence joins TRBV4-3 and TRBJ2-7; tentatively, D is TRBD1 (6 bases). The CDR3 is made up of 14 amino acids. Per the germline V gene, CDR1 is LGHNA and CDR2 is YSLEER. V was pared by 4 bases and J by 3 bases, with 13 bases between.